Shown below are 14 T cell receptor beta chains from a single sample sequenced in a study of radiotherapy plus CTLA-4 blockade in lung cancer (dated 2018 in TCRdb). The library was made by the immunoSEQ multiplex PCR assay. TCRdb holds this immuneACCESS table with in-frame rearrangements only. Some clones are missing; in checked studies, unresolved V genes explain under half, and the rest has no known cause. The sample table shows about 99,000 clones, and approximately 86% are seen once. The ten largest clones capture roughly 4.9% of the sample. The sample in question was peripheral blood, obtained from a patient treated with radiotherapy plus ipilimumab. The receptors come from a human donor with non-small cell lung cancer that progressed on radiotherapy plus ipilimumab.

V gene TRBV27 combines with J gene TRBJ2-3; D not resolved. The CDR3 loop spans 13 amino acids. Trimming removed 4 bases from V and 8 bases from J, with 13 bases in between. In germline, CDR1 is MNHEY, CDR2 SMNVEV (reference sequence). CDR3 loop: CASSSQFGPTQYF. CDR3 bases: TGTGCCAGCAGTTCCCAGTTCGGCCCTACGCAGTATTTT.

V is TRBV7-9 and J is TRBJ2-3, with 11 positions matching TRBD2. CDR3 length: 16 residues. J lost 7 bases, V lost 5 bases, and 11 bases had no gene match. The germline gives CDR1 SEHNR, CDR2 FQNEAQ (reference sequence). Written as DNA, the CDR3 is TGTGCCAGCAGCCCTCCGACTAGCGGGGCGGAGTATACGCAGTATTTT. Amino acid sequence: CASSPPTSGAEYTQYF.

The chain is built from TRBV7-8 and TRBJ2-3, with D possibly being TRBD2 (5 bases). The CDR3 spans 15 residues. Germline CDR1 reads SGHVS; CDR2 reads FQNEAQ. Trimming took off 5 bases at V and 6 bases at J, with 18 bases between the two ends. The CDR3 bases are TGTGCCAGCAGCCACGGACTGTCGGAGATCGATACGCAGTATTTT. It encodes CASSHGLSEIDTQYF.

V gene TRBV9 combines with J gene TRBJ2-7; a possible D gene is TRBD1 (6 bases). Per germline, CDR1 SGDLS and CDR2 YYNGEE. Trimming cost V 4 bases and J 5 bases, with 10 bases left between them. The CDR3 has 12 residues. The CDR3 DNA reads as TGTGCCAGCAGCCAAGGGGGAAACGAGCAGTACTTC. Its translation is CASSQGGNEQYF. The complete variable domain, with remaining parts taken from reference TRBV9 and TRBJ2-7, reads DSGVTQTPKHLITATGQRVTLRCSPRSGDLSVYWYQQSLDQGLQFLIQYYNGEERAKGNILERFSAQQFPDLHSELNLSSLELGDSALYFCASSQGGNEQYFGPGTRLTVT.

This chain uses TRBV30 with TRBJ2-5, with TRBD2 identical over 8 bases. The CDR3 runs 18 residues. Per the germline V gene, CDR1 is GTSNPN and CDR2 is SVGIG (reference sequence). Trimming took 6 bases from V and 4 from J; bases not matched to a gene: 22. The CDR3 bases are TGTGCCTGTGCCCTAGGGTGGGGCAGCGGGAGCGGGAGAGAGACCCAGTACTTC. Translating it yields CACALGWGSGSGRETQYF.

CDR3 region: CASSPRPSDSYTEAFF. In DNA form, the CDR3 reads TGCGCCAGCAGCCCCCGTCCTTCGGACAGCTACACTGAAGCTTTCTTT. The chain employs TRBV4-1 and TRBJ1-1, with a possible D match to TRBD1 (6 bases). V was shortened by 4 bases and J by 3 bases, with 18 bases between the two germline ends. The V gene's germline CDR1 is MGHRA and CDR2 YSYEKL. This CDR3 spans 16 amino acids.

The chain carries TRBV11-2 and TRBJ2-2, with D perhaps being TRBD1 or TRBD2 (5 bases each). The CDR3 loop spans 17 amino acids. The V end lost 5 bases, the J end lost 6 bases, and 22 bases lay between the germline ends. Looked up from germline, CDR1 is SGHAT and CDR2 is FQNNGV. The DNA of the CDR3 is TGTGCCAGCAGCCGCAGGGCGACTACAGCAGGACCCGGGGAGCTGTTTTTT. Translated: CASSRRATTAGPGELFF.

In DNA form, the CDR3 reads TGCGCCAGCAGCCTCCTCGGAGAGCGAGGGATTCAGTACTTC. Protein sequence: CASSLLGERGIQYF. The rearrangement uses TRBV4-1 and TRBJ2-4; maybe TRBD2 (5 bases). This CDR3 has 14 residues. V dropped 4 bases and J dropped 10 bases, with 17 bases sitting between them. Germline loops: CDR1 MGHRA, CDR2 YSYEKL.

This chain uses TRBV9 with TRBJ2-7; 8 nucleotides align to TRBD2. The junction had 6 bases not matched to a gene; V was cut back by 0 bases and J by 4 bases. The CDR3 is 15 amino acids. Per the germline V gene, CDR1 is SGDLS and CDR2 is YYNGEE. Here the CDR3 reads CASSVGASGPYEQYF. The CDR3 DNA is TGTGCCAGCAGCGTAGGGGCTAGCGGGCCGTACGAGCAGTACTTC.

V usage is TRBV25-1 and J usage is TRBJ1-1, with TRBD1 matching over 8 bases. The germline CDR1 and CDR2 sequences are MGHDK and SYGVNS. This CDR3 has 14 residues. Trimming at V came to 7 bases and at J to 2 bases, leaving 6 bases not matched to a gene. The CDR3 is CASTRTGSNTEAFF. The CDR3 nucleotides read TGTGCCAGCACCCGGACAGGGTCAAACACTGAAGCTTTCTTT.

V gene TRBV27 combines with J gene TRBJ1-4; maybe TRBD1 (5 bases). Deletions cut 2 bases from V and 0 bases from J, with 10 bases between. Looked up from germline, CDR1 is MNHEY and CDR2 is SMNVEV (reference sequence). The CDR3 has 16 residues. CDR3 DNA sequence: TGTGCCAGCAGTTTACGACAGCTAGCAACTAATGAAAAACTGTTTTTT. It encodes CASSLRQLATNEKLFF. Looking up the rest from reference TRBV27 and TRBJ1-4 gives the full variable domain: EAQVTQNPRYLITVTGKKLTVTCSQNMNHEYMSWYRQDPGLGLRQIYYSMNVEVTDKGDVPEGYKVSRKEKRNFPLILESPSPNQTSLYFCASSLRQLATNEKLFFGSGTQLSVL.

This clone appeared a few times. The rearrangement links TRBV6-5 to TRBJ1-1, with TRBD1 matching 7 bases. CDR1 is MNHEY, CDR2 SVGAGI, per germline. CDR3 size: 15 residues. J gave up 2 bases and V 2 bases, and 5 bases lay outside the gene matches. The DNA for the CDR3 is TGTGCCAGCAGTTACCGAGGACAGGTTAACACTGAAGCTTTCTTT. This translates into CASSYRGQVNTEAFF.

This chain connects TRBV7-9 to TRBJ2-2; 13 nucleotides line up with TRBD2. Trimming cost V 5 bases and J 2 bases; bases outside gene matches: 2. CDR3 length: 16 amino acids. Germline V CDR1 and CDR2: SEHNR, FQNEAQ (reference sequence). DNA of the CDR3: TGTGCCAGCAGCCGGGGACTAGCGGGAAACACCGGGGAGCTGTTTTTT. Amino acid sequence: CASSRGLAGNTGELFF.

The chain recombines TRBV19 with TRBJ1-5; D not certain. The CDR3 runs 13 residues. From germline, CDR1 is LNHDA and CDR2 SQIVND (reference sequence). Trimming removed 3 bases from V and 8 bases from J, with 11 bases in between. The CDR3 spells CASSMRFLEPQHF. The DNA of the CDR3 is TGTGCCAGTAGTATGAGGTTTTTGGAGCCCCAGCATTTT.